This TCR beta chain was sequenced for a study of regulatory T cells in long-lasting Graves disease. Documented time point: persistent/refractory GD, antithyroid drugs over 5 years with positive TRAb. With RNA extracted from PBMCs as input, the TCR library was made. Ten or more counts support this clonotype. Investigators prepared the TCR beta libraries by applying iRepertoire HTBI primers and Arm-PCR of CDR3 regions. A single record per CDR3 protein comes from TCRdb applying MiXCR to the multiplex PCR reads. The sample contains 400,000 to 500,000 distinct CDR3 sequences, about a fifth of which appear only once. The length of the CDR3 is 12 residues. The V gene's germline CDR1 is SGHNT and CDR2 YENEEA. V dropped 0 bases and J dropped 8 bases, with 7 bases sitting between them.

The TCR sequence derives from a female donor with Graves disease. Sequenced here: peripheral blood mononuclear cells (PBMCs), sampled when the disease was refractory, from a patient treated with antithyroid drugs. The chain couples TRBV11-3 to TRBJ1-1; unclear D gene. The CDR3: CASSLDNREAFF. As DNA, the CDR3 is TGTGCCAGCAGCTTAGATAACCGAGAAGCTTTCTTT.